Listed here are 32 T cell receptor beta chains from one sample, sequenced in a study of regulatory T cells in long-lasting Graves disease. Relying on iRepertoire HTBI primers and Arm-PCR of CDR3 regions, the team built TCR beta libraries. TCRdb reprocessed the multiplex PCR reads with MiXCR, giving one entry per CDR3 protein. The table has a few hundred thousand distinct CDR3 sequences, about 23% seen once. Time point: persistent/refractory GD, antithyroid drugs over 5 years with positive TRAb. From RNA extracted from PBMCs, the TCR library was made. This material consisted of peripheral blood mononuclear cells (PBMCs), taken when the disease was refractory, from a patient treated with antithyroid drugs. The receptors were sampled from a woman aged 40-49 years with Graves disease.

Comments on this clonotype: A much larger clone lies one base from this, so it may be a read error. The V call is TRBV29-1, the J call TRBJ1-2; D is ambiguous. Looked up from germline, CDR1 is SQVTM and CDR2 is ANQGSEA. The V end lost 6 bases, the J end lost 6 bases, and 8 bases lay between the germline ends. The CDR3 totals 10 residues. The CDR3 protein is CSVYQDGYTF. The DNA of the CDR3 is TGCAGCGTGTACCAAGATGGCTACACCTTC.

This clonotype appeared a few times. The chain joins TRBV7-3 to TRBJ2-7; D remains unclear. CDR3 length: 13 residues. Per the germline V gene, CDR1 is SGHTA and CDR2 is FQGTGA. Trimming shortened V by 5 bases and J by 5 bases, and 13 bases separated the two germline ends. The CDR3 nucleotides read TGTGCCAGCAGCGACTTAGAAGCTGACGAGCAGTACTTC. Encoded protein: CASSDLEADEQYF.

As to this clonotype: The CDR3 does not end in the conserved phenylalanine or tryptophan, so this is likely a read error. The chain recombines TRBV20-1 with TRBJ2-6; D is ambiguous. Deletions cut 4 bases from V and 1 base from J, with 17 bases between. Germline V CDR1 and CDR2: DFQATT, SNEGSKA (reference sequence). This CDR3 is 17 amino acids long. This chain's CDR3 is CSATARGPSSGANVLTS. In DNA, the CDR3 is TGCAGTGCTACGGCTAGAGGACCCTCTTCTGGGGCCAACGTCCTGACTTCC.

This clonotype occurred many times. This sequence joins TRBV2 and TRBJ1-1, with 7 positions matching TRBD1. J lost 2 bases, V lost 6 bases, and 3 bases had no gene match. The CDR3 is 13 amino acids. Per the germline V gene, CDR1 is SNHLY and CDR2 is FYNNEI. The CDR3 DNA is TGTGCCAGCAGGGGACAGCCAAACACTGAAGCTTTCTTT. Residues: CASRGQPNTEAFF.

This clonotype was picked up many times. This chain joins TRBV5-5 and TRBJ2-7, with 7 bases identical to TRBD1. Germline CDR1 and CDR2: SGHKS and YYEKEE (reference sequence). CDR3 length equals 15 residues. Trimming at V came to 4 bases and at J to 4 bases, leaving 11 bases not matched to a gene. CDR3 sequence (DNA): TGTGCCAGCAGCCCTACTCGGGGACAGTTTTACGAGCAGTACTTC. It yields the protein CASSPTRGQFYEQYF. The full variable domain, its missing parts supplied by reference TRBV5-5 and TRBJ2-7, is DAGVTQSPTHLIKTRGQQVTLRCSPISGHKSVSWYQQVLGQGPQFIFQYYEKEERGRGNFPDRFSARQFPNYSSELNVNALLLGDSALYLCASSPTRGQFYEQYFGPGTRLTVT.

This clonotype was detected ten times or more. This chain uses TRBV28 with TRBJ2-5; 10 bases are shared with TRBD2. The CDR3 is 16 residues long. CDR1 and CDR2 (germline): MDHEN, SYDVKM. Unmatched junction bases numbered 13, after V lost 6 bases and J lost 6 bases. Here the CDR3 reads CASRPPGLAIWKTQYF. Here the CDR3 DNA reads TGTGCCAGCAGGCCGCCGGGACTAGCGATTTGGAAGACCCAGTACTTC.

This clonotype was seen a few times. The chain links TRBV27 to TRBJ1-1, with a possible D match to TRBD1 (6 bases). V shed 4 bases and J shed 11 bases, with 14 bases lying between them. Germline values: CDR1 MNHEY, CDR2 SMNVEV (reference sequence). The CDR3 length is 12 residues. CDR3 DNA: TGTGCCAGCAGTTCGAGCGGGGGGCCTGCTTTCTTT. As protein: CASSSSGGPAFF.

This clonotype was counted ten times or more. The chain recombines TRBV28 with TRBJ1-2; D remains ambiguous. The germline V gene has CDR1 MDHEN and CDR2 SYDVKM. The CDR3 is 13 residues long. V was shortened by 8 bases and J by 8 bases, with 18 bases between the two germline ends. CDR3 nucleotides: TGTGCCAGCGATACTCGCTGGCTCGGAGGCTACACCTTC. Translating it yields CASDTRWLGGYTF.

This clonotype has a count of ten or more. The V and J genes are TRBV20-1 and TRBJ2-7; 9 bases fit TRBD2. This CDR3 comprises 15 residues. Germline V gene lookup returns CDR1 DFQATT and CDR2 SNEGSKA (reference sequence). V trimming: 3 bases; J trimming: 1 base; junction bases outside the gene matches: 7. This CDR3 reads CSARVTSGLSYEQYF. DNA for the CDR3: TGCAGTGCTAGGGTGACTAGCGGACTTTCCTACGAGCAGTACTTC.

This clonotype occurred many times. J is TRBJ2-7 and V is TRBV11-2, with D possibly called TRBD1 or TRBD2 (6 bases each). Germline lookup yields CDR1 SGHAT and CDR2 FQNNGV. Trimming pared 3 bases from V and 3 bases from J, leaving 12 bases between. CDR3 size: 14 residues. The CDR3 sequence is CASSFGGGGYEQYF. CDR3 nucleotides: TGTGCCAGCAGCTTCGGAGGGGGTGGCTACGAGCAGTACTTC. The whole variable domain, filled in from reference TRBV11-2 and TRBJ2-7, reads EAGVAQSPRYKIIEKRQSVAFWCNPISGHATLYWYQQILGQGPKLLIQFQNNGVVDDSQLPKDRFSAERLKGVDSTLKIQPAKLEDSAVYLCASSFGGGGYEQYFGPGTRLTVT.

This clonotype was seen at least ten times. The CDR3 here is CASSDAGELFF. The CDR3 DNA reads TGTGCCAGCAGTGATGCTGGGGAGCTGTTTTTT. This chain connects TRBV6-1 to TRBJ2-2; D not resolved. The CDR3 covers 11 residues. Germline V gene data show CDR1 as MNHNS and CDR2 as SASEGT. V gave up 3 bases and J gave up 8 bases, with 4 bases separating them.

This clonotype was counted a few times. This chain uses TRBV20-1 with TRBJ1-2; D is ambiguous. V lost 3 bases to trimming and J lost 6 bases, with 14 bases between them. CDR3 size: 13 residues. CDR1 and CDR2 from the germline V gene are DFQATT and SNEGSKA (reference sequence). The CDR3 bases are TGCAGTGCTAGTAACAGTTTAGGTGATGGCTACACCTTC. Its protein product is CSASNSLGDGYTF.

J is TRBJ2-1 and V is TRBV6-5, with a weak D call TRBD2 (5 bases). The length of the CDR3 is 13 residues. V lost 2 bases, J lost 6 bases, and 8 bases lay in between. Germline CDR1 MNHEY, CDR2 SVGAGI. The CDR3 is CASSYPAGNEQFF. In DNA form, the CDR3 reads TGTGCCAGCAGTTACCCTGCGGGCAATGAGCAGTTCTTC.

This clonotype has a count of ten or more. The chain uses TRBV6-1 and TRBJ2-7, with TRBD1 matching over 9 bases. The CDR3 loop spans 14 amino acids. Germline V gene sequence: CDR1 MNHNS, CDR2 SASEGT. With 6 bases clipped from V and 3 bases from J, the junction kept 6 bases outside the gene matches. DNA for the CDR3: TGTGCCAGCAGAGAACAGGGGGCAGACTACGAGCAGTACTTC. This codes for CASREQGADYEQYF.

A remark on this clonotype: This clone may be a read error of a much larger clone one base away. In DNA, the CDR3 is TGTGCCACCGGGACTTGCTGGGACGAGCAGTACTTC. Translation: CATGTCWDEQYF. The rearrangement joins TRBV2 to TRBJ2-7; TRBD2 is a possible D gene (6 bases). CDR1 SNHLY and CDR2 FYNNEI come from the germline V gene. Trimming shortened V by 10 bases and J by 5 bases, and 15 bases separated the two germline ends. This CDR3 region has 12 residues.

This clonotype was observed many times. The chain has TRBV20-1 and TRBJ2-7, with 7 nucleotides matching TRBD2. This CDR3 is 12 amino acids long. Per germline, CDR1 DFQATT and CDR2 SNEGSKA (reference sequence). The V gene end was trimmed by 6 bases and the J gene end by 3 bases; junction bases not matched to a gene: 5. The chain's CDR3 is CSAIRDYYEQYF. Here the CDR3 DNA reads TGCAGTGCCATCCGGGACTACTACGAGCAGTACTTC.

The chain uses TRBV19 and TRBJ2-7; TRBD1 aligns across 10 bases. The CDR3 totals 14 residues. The junction had 5 bases not matched to a gene; V was cut back by 8 bases and J by 1 base. Germline-derived CDR1 and CDR2 are LNHDA and SQIVND (reference sequence). CDR3 residues: CASSRDRGSYEQYF. The CDR3 DNA follows: TGTGCCAGTTCCCGGGACAGGGGTTCCTACGAGCAGTACTTC.

This clonotype was counted a single time. The chain employs TRBV14 and TRBJ2-7; 9 bases fit TRBD2. The CDR3 runs 18 residues. V was clipped by 1 base and J by 6 bases; unmatched bases: 16. Germline lookup yields CDR1 SGHDN and CDR2 FVKESK. The CDR3 reads CASSQVRVVASGKGEQYF. Here the CDR3 DNA reads TGTGCCAGCAGCCAAGTACGTGTAGTGGCTAGCGGGAAGGGCGAGCAGTACTTC.

At least ten counts were recorded for this clonotype. The CDR3 DNA sequence: TGTGCCAGCAGTTACAGCGGACAGGGTTCAACTAATGAAAAACTGTTTTTT. This encodes CASSYSGQGSTNEKLFF. V and J are TRBV6-5 and TRBJ1-4; TRBD1 matches 8 bases. The CDR3 runs 17 residues. In germline, CDR1 is MNHEY, CDR2 SVGAGI. The J segment lost 0 bases and the V segment lost 2 bases, leaving 5 bases of the junction unmatched.

The rearrangement links TRBV2 to TRBJ1-4; no clear D. V lost 7 bases and J lost 3, with 18 bases in between. The CDR3 spans 16 residues. Germline CDR1 and CDR2: SNHLY and FYNNEI. The DNA of the CDR3 is TGTGCCAGCAAAGGGTCAAGGGTCCGAGCTAATGAAAAACTGTTTTTT. The encoded protein is CASKGSRVRANEKLFF.

This clonotype has more than one count but fewer than ten. The genes are TRBV20-1 and TRBJ2-2; no firm D call. Germline CDR1 DFQATT, CDR2 SNEGSKA (reference sequence). This CDR3 comprises 12 residues. The V end lost 3 bases, the J end lost 4 bases, and 6 bases lay between the germline ends. The CDR3 here is CSARSITGELFF. The CDR3 nucleotides read TGCAGTGCTAGGTCTATCACCGGGGAGCTGTTTTTT.

The chain recombines TRBV7-2 with TRBJ1-4; no firm D call. Trimming removed 1 base at V and 12 bases at J, with 12 bases between. The V gene's germline CDR1 is SGHTA and CDR2 FQGNSA. The CDR3 totals 13 residues. The CDR3 bases are TGTGCCAGCAGCTTAGATTATCGCGGGGAACTGTTTTTT. This sequence encodes CASSLDYRGELFF.

Ten or more counts support this clonotype. The rearrangement links TRBV27 to TRBJ1-4; 10 bases line up with TRBD1. The V and J ends lost 3 bases and 8 bases, in that order; junction bases with no gene match: 3. This CDR3 region has 14 residues. Germline V gene lookup returns CDR1 MNHEY and CDR2 SMNVEV (reference sequence). The CDR3 loop reads CASSFGTGEEKLFF. CDR3 sequence (DNA): TGTGCCAGCAGTTTTGGGACAGGGGAGGAAAAACTGTTTTTT.

In its sample, this clonotype was seen once. The V call is TRBV5-6, the J call TRBJ2-5, with D possibly called TRBD1 or TRBD2 (6 bases each). The germline V gene has CDR1 SGHDT and CDR2 YYEEEE. This CDR3 comprises 16 residues. Trimming removed 1 base at V and 5 bases at J, with 18 bases between. The CDR3 region has the DNA TGTGCCAGCAGCTTGTTTGGGGGGCCCCTTCGGGAGACCCAGTACTTC. This gives the protein CASSLFGGPLRETQYF.

Ten or more counts support this clonotype. The V call is TRBV12-3 or TRBV12-4, the J call TRBJ2-1; D unclear. The V and J ends lost 0 bases and 6 bases respectively, with 6 bases between them. The CDR3 extends over 13 amino acids. The CDR3 sequence is CASSLAEVNEQFF. The DNA for the CDR3 is TGTGCCAGCAGTTTAGCTGAGGTCAATGAGCAGTTCTTC.

This clonotype appeared a few times. The V call is TRBV19, the J call TRBJ1-5; 7 bases fit TRBD1. J lost 1 base, V lost 6 bases, and 6 bases had no gene match. This CDR3 is built from 15 residues. The germline gives CDR1 LNHDA, CDR2 SQIVND (reference sequence). The CDR3 coding sequence is TGTGCCAGTAGGCCCGGACAGGCGAGCAATCAGCCCCAGCATTTT. The encoded protein is CASRPGQASNQPQHF.

This clonotype was found many times. The chain couples TRBV12-3 or TRBV12-4 to TRBJ2-5; 7 nucleotides agree with TRBD1. The CDR3 loop spans 15 amino acids. V dropped 6 bases and J dropped 2; count of bases not matched to a gene: 9. This CDR3 is CASSITGEGQETQYF. CDR3 coding DNA: TGTGCCAGCAGCATTACAGGGGAAGGACAAGAGACCCAGTACTTC.

Here the CDR3 reads CASSGTSGRGETQYF. CDR3 sequence (DNA): TGTGCCAGCAGCGGGACTAGCGGGAGAGGAGAGACCCAGTACTTC. V and J are TRBV9 and TRBJ2-5; the match to TRBD2 covers 13 bases. The germline V gene encodes CDR1 SGDLS and CDR2 YYNGEE. CDR3 length equals 15 residues. J gave up 4 bases and V 3 bases, and 3 bases lay outside the gene matches.

The chain has TRBV5-1 and TRBJ2-3; the D is unclear. Looked up from germline, CDR1 is SGHRS and CDR2 is YFSETQ. Trimming shortened V by 3 bases and J by 5 bases, and 4 bases separated the two germline ends. The CDR3 consists of 11 residues. The CDR3, as DNA: TGCGCCAGCAGCTCTAAAGATACGCAGTATTTT. Amino acids: CASSSKDTQYF. Full variable domain (remainder filled in from reference TRBV5-1 and TRBJ2-3): KAGVTQTPRYLIKTRGQQVTLSCSPISGHRSVSWYQQTPGQGLQFLFEYFSETQRNKGNFPGRFSGRQFSNSRSEMNVSTLELGDSALYLCASSSKDTQYFGPGTRLTVL.

For the CDR3, the DNA is TGTGCCAGCAGTTACGTTTCAAACTATGGCTACACCTTC. As protein: CASSYVSNYGYTF. The gene calls are TRBV6-2 or TRBV6-3 and TRBJ1-2; no definite D call. Between the trimmed V and J ends, which lost 2 bases and 2 bases, there was a span of 6 bases. Germline V gene sequence: CDR1 MNHEY, CDR2 SVGEGT. The CDR3 is 13 residues long.

Points on this clonotype: With a much larger clone just one base away, this may be a read error. The V gene is TRBV20-1, the J gene TRBJ2-7; 10 bases map to TRBD2. The CDR3 consists of 14 residues. Trimming cost V 4 bases and J 6 bases; bases outside gene matches: 9. From germline, CDR1 is DFQATT and CDR2 SNEGSKA (reference sequence). In DNA, the CDR3 is TGCAGTGCTACGAAACCTAGCGGGAGCTTCGAGCAGTACTTC. It encodes CSATKPSGSFEQYF.

In this sample, this clonotype turned up a few times. The chain recombines TRBV27 with TRBJ1-4, with TRBD1 matching 10 bases. Germline V gene sequence: CDR1 MNHEY, CDR2 SMNVEV (reference sequence). The CDR3 runs to 17 residues. V trimming: 3 bases; J trimming: 4 bases; junction bases outside the gene matches: 8. The CDR3 sequence: CASSFYGTGARNEKLFF. DNA of the CDR3: TGTGCCAGCAGTTTCTACGGGACAGGGGCTCGTAATGAAAAACTGTTTTTT.